The present entry profiles one T cell receptor (beta chain) with its context. Its specificity is unknown. The entry originates in a study of CD8 T cells in ankylosing spondylitis. Study-wide results and limits: Seemingly distinctive of ankylosing spondylitis blood was a TCR beta motif formed by eight highly homologous variants.

The V gene's germline CDR1 is DFQATT and CDR2 SNEGSKA (reference sequence). The V end was cut by 0 bases, the J end by 0 bases, with 11 bases between. The CDR3 extends over 16 amino acids. TCRdb reanalysed the 5' RACE reads using MiXCR and keeps one entry per CDR3 protein. Of 350,000 to 550,000 distinct CDR3 sequences in the sample, roughly 26% are singletons; the top ten hold approximately 1%. The TCR comes from a male donor with ankylosing spondylitis. The chain recombines TRBV20-1 with TRBJ2-2, with D maybe TRBD2 (7 bases). The sample was blood, either unsorted or a sorted T cell fraction (not recorded which). For the CDR3, the DNA is TGCAGTGCTAGAGATAGGGGGGGGGCGAACACCGGGGAGCTGTTTTTT. Translating it yields CSARDRGGANTGELFF.